This entry lists 17 T cell receptor beta chains sequenced from one sample in a study of shared clonotypes between healthy human individuals. Data came from immunoSEQ multiplex PCR; TCRdb stores just in-frame clones and leaves some out. Among about 660,000 clones listed, about 74% were seen once. The sequenced material came from memory CD4+ T cells sorted from blood. Subset here: CD45RA-negative fraction. These receptors all stem from a woman in her 30s in good health.

Only one count was recorded for this clone. This chain links TRBV6-5 with TRBJ1-4; 7 nucleotides line up with TRBD1. Germline V gene sequence: CDR1 MNHEY, CDR2 SVGAGI. The junction had 4 bases not matched to a gene; V was cut back by 5 bases and J by 10 bases. The CDR3 totals 12 residues. CDR3 in amino acids: CASSPNRGKLFF. Written as DNA, the CDR3 is TGTGCCAGCAGTCCAAACAGGGGAAAACTGTTTTTT.

V is TRBV28 and J is TRBJ2-3; TRBD1 matches at 8 bases. This CDR3 is 14 amino acids long. Per the germline V gene, CDR1 is MDHEN and CDR2 is SYDVKM. Losses at the gene ends were 8 bases for V and 0 bases for J; bases not matched to a gene: 4. CDR3 sequence reads: CASLRQGSTDTQYF. The DNA of the CDR3 is TGTGCCAGCCTCCGACAGGGGAGCACAGATACGCAGTATTTT.

This chain uses TRBV5-1 with TRBJ2-5; a weak D match, TRBD1 (6 bases). The germline V gene has CDR1 SGHRS and CDR2 YFSETQ. The CDR3 length is 13 residues. The ends were cut back, 5 bases at V and 0 bases at J, with 8 bases in the middle. CDR3 in amino acids: CASRQGNQETQYF. The DNA for the CDR3 is TGCGCCAGCAGACAGGGAAACCAAGAGACCCAGTACTTC.

The chain carries TRBV6-5 and TRBJ2-7; TRBD2 matches 9 bases. The CDR3 contains 16 residues. Germline V gene sequence: CDR1 MNHEY, CDR2 SVGAGI. With 2 bases clipped from V and 3 bases from J, the junction kept 8 bases outside the gene matches. The CDR3 region is CASSYPAGGQVYEQYF. The CDR3 nucleotides are TGTGCCAGCAGTTACCCCGCGGGGGGGCAAGTCTACGAGCAGTACTTC.

The rearrangement joins TRBV11-3 to TRBJ2-3, with 10 bases fitting TRBD2. The CDR3 extends over 19 amino acids. Per germline, CDR1 SGHNT and CDR2 YENEEA. The junction had 18 bases not matched to a gene; V was cut back by 3 bases and J by 6 bases. CDR3 region: CASSLGSRASGRRSDTQYF. CDR3 bases: TGTGCCAGCAGCTTGGGGAGTAGGGCTAGCGGGAGAAGGTCGGATACGCAGTATTTT.

The chain joins TRBV7-9 to TRBJ1-2; TRBD1 aligns across 7 bases. Germline loops: CDR1 SEHNR, CDR2 FQNEAQ (reference sequence). Germline trimming cut 4 bases from V and 3 bases from J; bases unmatched to any gene: 5. CDR3 length equals 14 residues. The CDR3 coding sequence is TGTGCCAGCAGCTCCAACGGACAGGACTATGGCTACACCTTC. Its translation: CASSSNGQDYGYTF.

This chain joins TRBV11-2 and TRBJ2-2, with 7 bases aligning to TRBD1. From germline, CDR1 is SGHAT and CDR2 FQNNGV. The trim removed 4 bases at V and 4 bases at J, leaving 9 bases unmatched. The CDR3 spans 16 residues. CDR3 protein: CASSSSGDRATGELFF. In DNA form, the CDR3 reads TGTGCCAGCAGCTCCTCGGGCGACAGGGCCACCGGGGAGCTGTTTTTT.

This chain uses TRBV7-6 with TRBJ2-3; no definite D call. This CDR3 is built from 13 residues. Germline CDR1 is SGHVS and CDR2 is FNYEAQ. Trimming took off 2 bases at V and 6 bases at J, with 9 bases between the two ends. This chain's CDR3 is CASSLRLDDTQYF. The CDR3 DNA reads as TGTGCCAGCAGCTTAAGGCTAGATGATACGCAGTATTTT.

The chain employs TRBV29-1 and TRBJ2-7; D call uncertain. CDR3 length equals 14 residues. Per germline, CDR1 SQVTM and CDR2 ANQGSEA. V lost 8 bases and J 0 bases, leaving 17 bases between the germline ends. The CDR3 DNA reads TGCAGCTACGTTGGAGTTTCCGGCTCCTACGAGCAGTACTTC. Translating gives CSYVGVSGSYEQYF.

The gene calls are TRBV5-1 and TRBJ2-1; weak D call: TRBD1 (8 bases). Trimming took 3 bases from V and 3 from J, leaving 13 bases between them. The germline V gene has CDR1 SGHRS and CDR2 YFSETQ. This CDR3 region has 15 residues. For the CDR3, the DNA is TGCGCCAGCAGCTCGACAGGGGAGGGCTACAATGAGCAGTTCTTC. It encodes CASSSTGEGYNEQFF.

The chain recombines TRBV27 with TRBJ2-7; D is unresolved. The germline gives CDR1 MNHEY, CDR2 SMNVEV (reference sequence). V was cut by 4 bases and J by 6 bases, with 19 bases left in between. The CDR3 is made up of 15 amino acids. CDR3 protein: CASSYRAHLTGEQYF. CDR3 coding DNA: TGTGCCAGCAGTTACAGAGCTCACCTTACCGGCGAGCAGTACTTC.

The CDR3 sequence: CASSRGMNTEAFF. The DNA of the CDR3 is TGTGCCAGCAGCCGTGGCATGAACACTGAAGCTTTCTTT. The rearrangement joins TRBV7-3 to TRBJ1-1, with D hard to call. The germline gives CDR1 SGHTA, CDR2 FQGTGA. The CDR3 has 13 residues. The V end was cut by 5 bases, the J end by 0 bases, with 7 bases between.

About this clone: This CDR3 is also generated by other DNA sequences in the sample. This sequence joins TRBV9 and TRBJ2-5, with no clear D. The V end was cut by 0 bases, the J end by 3 bases, with 12 bases between. Germline CDR1 and CDR2: SGDLS and YYNGEE. CDR3 length equals 15 residues. DNA for the CDR3: TGTGCCAGCAGCGTAGCTCCCCACCCAGAAGAGACCCAGTACTTC. The encoded protein is CASSVAPHPEETQYF.

V and J are TRBV27 and TRBJ1-4; D might be TRBD1 (5 bases). Trimming removed 6 bases from V and 0 bases from J, with 17 bases in between. Germline values: CDR1 MNHEY, CDR2 SMNVEV (reference sequence). This CDR3 contains 17 residues. The CDR3 region is CASRRGRVPPTNEKLFF. The CDR3 DNA reads TGTGCCAGCAGGCGGGGCCGAGTCCCTCCAACTAATGAAAAACTGTTTTTT.

The rearrangement joins TRBV5-6 to TRBJ2-5; D tentatively fits TRBD1 or TRBD2 (6 bases each). This CDR3 has 13 amino acids. Germline V CDR1 and CDR2: SGHDT, YYEEEE. The V and J ends lost 5 bases and 7 bases respectively, with 15 bases between them. Here the CDR3 reads CASSYLQGGTQYF. DNA for the CDR3: TGTGCCAGCAGTTATCTACAGGGAGGGACCCAGTACTTC.

The V gene is TRBV27, the J gene TRBJ2-3; 8 bases are shared with TRBD2. Germline CDR1 and CDR2: MNHEY and SMNVEV (reference sequence). Trimming took 5 bases from V and 5 from J; bases not matched to a gene: 12. The CDR3 runs 16 residues. CDR3 sequence: CASSPQPGLVRDTQYF. The CDR3 region has the DNA TGTGCCAGCAGTCCGCAACCGGGACTAGTTAGAGATACGCAGTATTTT.

The chain uses TRBV7-8 and TRBJ2-1, with unresolved D. This CDR3 spans 13 amino acids. In germline, CDR1 is SGHVS, CDR2 FQNEAQ. The V end lost 0 bases, the J end lost 9 bases, and 9 bases lay between the germline ends. In nucleotides, the CDR3 is TGTGCCAGCAGCTTAGCCCGTTGGGGTGAGCAGTTCTTC. This gives the protein CASSLARWGEQFF.